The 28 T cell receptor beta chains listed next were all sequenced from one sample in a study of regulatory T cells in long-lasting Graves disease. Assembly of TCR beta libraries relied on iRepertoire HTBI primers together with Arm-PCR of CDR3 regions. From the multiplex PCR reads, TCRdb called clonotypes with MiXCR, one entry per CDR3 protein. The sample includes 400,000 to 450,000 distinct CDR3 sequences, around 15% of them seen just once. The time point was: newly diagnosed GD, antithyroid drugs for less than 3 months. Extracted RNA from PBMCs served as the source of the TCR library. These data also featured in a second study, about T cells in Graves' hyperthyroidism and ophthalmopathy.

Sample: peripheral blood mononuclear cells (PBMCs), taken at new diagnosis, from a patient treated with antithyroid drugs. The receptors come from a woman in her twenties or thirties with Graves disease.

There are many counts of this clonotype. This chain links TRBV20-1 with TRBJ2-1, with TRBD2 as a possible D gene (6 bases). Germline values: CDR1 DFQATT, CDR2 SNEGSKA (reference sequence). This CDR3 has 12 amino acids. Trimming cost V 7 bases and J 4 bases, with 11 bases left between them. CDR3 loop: CSGAGGYNEQFF. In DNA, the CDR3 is TGCAGTGGGGCCGGAGGGTACAATGAGCAGTTCTTC.

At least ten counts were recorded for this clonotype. In nucleotides, the CDR3 is TGTGCCAGCAGGGCTCCGGGACTAGCGCGGGGAAAGCAGTTCTTC. Amino acid sequence: CASRAPGLARGKQFF. This chain joins TRBV27 and TRBJ2-4; 10 positions agree with TRBD2. The tail of the sequence fits TRBJ2-1 better, so the J call may be wrong. The CDR3 sequence is 15 residues long. Germline V gene lookup returns CDR1 MNHEY and CDR2 SMNVEV (reference sequence).

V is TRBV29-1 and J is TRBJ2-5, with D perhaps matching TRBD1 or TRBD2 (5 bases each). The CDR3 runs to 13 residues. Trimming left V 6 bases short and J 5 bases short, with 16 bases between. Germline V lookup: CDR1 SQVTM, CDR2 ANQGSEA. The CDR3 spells CSVPEGMRETQYF. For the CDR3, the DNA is TGCAGCGTCCCCGAGGGGATGAGGGAGACCCAGTACTTC.

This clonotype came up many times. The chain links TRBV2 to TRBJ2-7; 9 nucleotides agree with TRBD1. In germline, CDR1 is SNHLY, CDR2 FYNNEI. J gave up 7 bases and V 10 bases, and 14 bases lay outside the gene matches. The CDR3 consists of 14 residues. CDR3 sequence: CATQSRDRAREQYF. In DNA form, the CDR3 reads TGTGCCACCCAGAGCCGGGACAGGGCGCGTGAGCAGTACTTC. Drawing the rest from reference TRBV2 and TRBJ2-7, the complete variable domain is EPEVTQTPSHQVTQMGQEVILRCVPISNHLYFYWYRQILGQKVEFLVSFYNNEISEKSEIFDDQFSVERPDGSNFTLKIRSTKLEDSAMYFCATQSRDRAREQYFGPGTRLTVT.

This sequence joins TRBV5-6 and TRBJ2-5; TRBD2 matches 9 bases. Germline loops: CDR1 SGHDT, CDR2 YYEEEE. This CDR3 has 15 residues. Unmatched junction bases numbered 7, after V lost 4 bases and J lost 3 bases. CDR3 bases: TGTGCCAGCAGCCGAGCGGGAGGCTTCAAAGAGACCCAGTACTTC. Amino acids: CASSRAGGFKETQYF. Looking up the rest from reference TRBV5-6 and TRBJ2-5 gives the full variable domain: DAGVTQSPTHLIKTRGQQVTLRCSPKSGHDTVSWYQQALGQGPQFIFQYYEEEERQRGNFPDRFSGHQFPNYSSELNVNALLLGDSALYLCASSRAGGFKETQYFGPGTRLLVL.

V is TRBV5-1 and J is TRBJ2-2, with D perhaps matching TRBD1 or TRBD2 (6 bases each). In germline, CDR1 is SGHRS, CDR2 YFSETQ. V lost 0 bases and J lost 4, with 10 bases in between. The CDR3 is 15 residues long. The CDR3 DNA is TGCGCCAGCAGCTTGGTAGGGGGAGGCACCGGGGAGCTGTTTTTT. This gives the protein CASSLVGGGTGELFF.

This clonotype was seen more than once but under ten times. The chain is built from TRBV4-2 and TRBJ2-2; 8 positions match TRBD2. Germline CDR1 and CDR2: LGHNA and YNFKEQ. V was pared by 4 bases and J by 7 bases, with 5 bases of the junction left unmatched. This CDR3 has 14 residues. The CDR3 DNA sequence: TGTGCCAGCAGCCCGGGACTAGAAGTCGGGGAGCTGTTTTTT. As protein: CASSPGLEVGELFF.

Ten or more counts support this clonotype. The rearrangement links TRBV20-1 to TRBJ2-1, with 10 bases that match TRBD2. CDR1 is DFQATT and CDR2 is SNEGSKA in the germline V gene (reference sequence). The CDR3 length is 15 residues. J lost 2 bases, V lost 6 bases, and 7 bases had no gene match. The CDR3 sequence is CSALKREGPYNEQFF. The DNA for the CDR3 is TGCAGTGCCCTGAAGCGGGAGGGCCCCTACAATGAGCAGTTCTTC.

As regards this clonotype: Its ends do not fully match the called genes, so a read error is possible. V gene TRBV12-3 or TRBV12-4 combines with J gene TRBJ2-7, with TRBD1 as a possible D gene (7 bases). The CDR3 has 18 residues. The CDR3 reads CASSSKTGGTDFSYERYF. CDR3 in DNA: TGTGCCAGCAGTTCTAAAACTGGCGGGACAGATTTCTCCTACGAGCGGTACTTC.

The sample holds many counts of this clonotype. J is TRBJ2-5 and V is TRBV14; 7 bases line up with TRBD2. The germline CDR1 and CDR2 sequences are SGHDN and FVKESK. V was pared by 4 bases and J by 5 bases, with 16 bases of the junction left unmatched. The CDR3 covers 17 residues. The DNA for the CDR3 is TGTGCCAGCAGCCCTTCCCGGCGGGAGAGCTTTTGGGAGACCCAGTACTTC. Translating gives CASSPSRRESFWETQYF.

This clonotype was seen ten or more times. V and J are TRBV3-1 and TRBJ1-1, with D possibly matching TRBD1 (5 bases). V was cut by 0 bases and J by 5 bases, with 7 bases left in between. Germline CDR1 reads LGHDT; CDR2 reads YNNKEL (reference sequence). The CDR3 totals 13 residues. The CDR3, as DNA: TGTGCCAGCAGCCAAGAGGCAGGGACTGAAGCTTTCTTT. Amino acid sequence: CASSQEAGTEAFF.

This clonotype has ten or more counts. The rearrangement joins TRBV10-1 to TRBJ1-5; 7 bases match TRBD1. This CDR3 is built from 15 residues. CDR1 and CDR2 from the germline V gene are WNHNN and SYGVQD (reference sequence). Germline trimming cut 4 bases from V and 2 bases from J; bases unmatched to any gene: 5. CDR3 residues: CASSARQGGNQPQHF. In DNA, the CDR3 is TGCGCCAGCAGTGCCAGACAGGGAGGCAATCAGCCCCAGCATTTT.

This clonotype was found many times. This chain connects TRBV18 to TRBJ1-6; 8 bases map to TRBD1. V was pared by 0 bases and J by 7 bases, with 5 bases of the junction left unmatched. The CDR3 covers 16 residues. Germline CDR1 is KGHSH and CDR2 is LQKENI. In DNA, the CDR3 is TGTGCCAGCTCACCACCATCGACAGGGGAGAATTCACCCCTCCACTTT. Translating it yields CASSPPSTGENSPLHF.

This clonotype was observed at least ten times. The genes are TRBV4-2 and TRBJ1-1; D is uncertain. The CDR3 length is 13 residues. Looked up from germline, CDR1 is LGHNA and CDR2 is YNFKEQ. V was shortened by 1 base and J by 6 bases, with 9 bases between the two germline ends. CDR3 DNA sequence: TGTGCCAGCAGCCAAGCGGGGTACCCTGAAGCTTTCTTT. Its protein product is CASSQAGYPEAFF.

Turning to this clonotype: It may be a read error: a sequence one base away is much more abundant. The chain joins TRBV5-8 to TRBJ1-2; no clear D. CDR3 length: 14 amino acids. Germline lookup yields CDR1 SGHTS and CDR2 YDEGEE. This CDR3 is CASSLVEADYGCTF. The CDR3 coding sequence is TGTGCCAGCAGCTTGGTGGAGGCTGACTATGGCTGCACCTTC.

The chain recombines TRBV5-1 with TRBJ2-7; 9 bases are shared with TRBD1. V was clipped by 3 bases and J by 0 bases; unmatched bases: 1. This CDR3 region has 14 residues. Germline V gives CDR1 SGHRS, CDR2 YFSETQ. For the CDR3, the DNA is TGCGCCAGCAGCTGGACAGGGGACTCCTACGAGCAGTACTTC. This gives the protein CASSWTGDSYEQYF.

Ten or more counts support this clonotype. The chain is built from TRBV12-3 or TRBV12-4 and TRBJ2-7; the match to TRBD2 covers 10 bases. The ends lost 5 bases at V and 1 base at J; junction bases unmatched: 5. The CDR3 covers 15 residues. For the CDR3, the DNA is TGTGCCAGCAGTCCGGGACTAGCGTTATCCTACGAGCAGTACTTC. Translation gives CASSPGLALSYEQYF.

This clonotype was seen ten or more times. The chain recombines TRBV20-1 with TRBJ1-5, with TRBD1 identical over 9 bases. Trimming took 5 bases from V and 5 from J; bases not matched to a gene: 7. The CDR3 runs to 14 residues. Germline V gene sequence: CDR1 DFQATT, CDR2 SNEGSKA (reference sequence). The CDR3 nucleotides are TGCAGTGCTTCCGGGACAGGGTCGGATCAGCCCCAGCATTTT. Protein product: CSASGTGSDQPQHF.

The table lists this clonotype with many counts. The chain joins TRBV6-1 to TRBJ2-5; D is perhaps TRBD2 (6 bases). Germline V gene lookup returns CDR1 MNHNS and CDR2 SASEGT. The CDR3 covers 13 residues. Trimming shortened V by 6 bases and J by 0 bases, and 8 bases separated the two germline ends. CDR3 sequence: CASRGLNQETQYF. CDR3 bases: TGTGCCAGCAGAGGACTAAACCAAGAGACCCAGTACTTC.

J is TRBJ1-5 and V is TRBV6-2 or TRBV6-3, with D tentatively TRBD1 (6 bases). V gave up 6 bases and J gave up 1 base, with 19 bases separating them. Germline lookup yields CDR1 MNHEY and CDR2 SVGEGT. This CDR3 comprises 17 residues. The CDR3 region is CASRSSGAQGSNQPQHF. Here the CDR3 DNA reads TGTGCCAGCAGGTCATCAGGGGCTCAGGGGAGCAATCAGCCCCAGCATTTT.

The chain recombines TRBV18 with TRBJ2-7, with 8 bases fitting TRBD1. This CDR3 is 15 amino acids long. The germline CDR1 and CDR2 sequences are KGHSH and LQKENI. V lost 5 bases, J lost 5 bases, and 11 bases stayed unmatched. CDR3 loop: CASSSLRTGSNEQYF. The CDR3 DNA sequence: TGTGCCAGCTCATCTCTTAGGACAGGGAGCAACGAGCAGTACTTC.

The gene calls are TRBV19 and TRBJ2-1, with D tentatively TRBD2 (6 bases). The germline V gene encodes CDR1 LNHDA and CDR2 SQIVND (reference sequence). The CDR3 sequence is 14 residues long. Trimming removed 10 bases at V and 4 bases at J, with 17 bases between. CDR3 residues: CATSRDSSYNEQFF. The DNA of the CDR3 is TGTGCCACCTCCCGGGACTCGTCATACAATGAGCAGTTCTTC.

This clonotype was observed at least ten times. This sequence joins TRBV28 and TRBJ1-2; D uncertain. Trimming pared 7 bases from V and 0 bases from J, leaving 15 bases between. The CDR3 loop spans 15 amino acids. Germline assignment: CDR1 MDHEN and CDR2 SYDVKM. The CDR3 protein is CASTKNQEANYGYTF. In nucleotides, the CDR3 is TGTGCCAGCACCAAGAACCAGGAAGCTAACTATGGCTACACCTTC.

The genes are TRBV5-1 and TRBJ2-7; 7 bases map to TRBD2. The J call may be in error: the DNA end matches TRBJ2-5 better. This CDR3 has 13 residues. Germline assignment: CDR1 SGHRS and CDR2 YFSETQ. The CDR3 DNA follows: TGCGCCAGCAGCCGAAGCGGGGCGGAGACCCAGTACTTC. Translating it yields CASSRSGAETQYF.

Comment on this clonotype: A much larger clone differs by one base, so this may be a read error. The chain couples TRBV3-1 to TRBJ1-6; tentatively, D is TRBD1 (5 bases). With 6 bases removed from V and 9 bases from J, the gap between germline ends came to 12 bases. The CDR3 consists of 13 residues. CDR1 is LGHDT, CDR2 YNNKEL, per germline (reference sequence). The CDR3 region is CASRGRVGSPLHF. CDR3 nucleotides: TGTGCCAGCAGGGGCAGGGTTGGTTCACCCCTCCACTTT.

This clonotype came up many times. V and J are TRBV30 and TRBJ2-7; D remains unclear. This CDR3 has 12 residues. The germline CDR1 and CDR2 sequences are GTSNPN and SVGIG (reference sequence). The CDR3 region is CATDLSSYEQYF. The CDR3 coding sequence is TGTGCTACGGACCTAAGCTCCTACGAGCAGTACTTC.

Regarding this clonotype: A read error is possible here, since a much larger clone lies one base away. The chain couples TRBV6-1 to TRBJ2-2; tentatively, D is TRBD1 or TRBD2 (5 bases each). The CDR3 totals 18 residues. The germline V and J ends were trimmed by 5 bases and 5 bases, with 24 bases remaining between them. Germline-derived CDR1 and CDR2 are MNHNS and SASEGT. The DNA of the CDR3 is TGTGCCAGCAGTCCCAAAACCCCGGGACCAGCAGCTACCGGGGAGCTGTTTTTT. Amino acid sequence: CASSPKTPGPAATGELFF.

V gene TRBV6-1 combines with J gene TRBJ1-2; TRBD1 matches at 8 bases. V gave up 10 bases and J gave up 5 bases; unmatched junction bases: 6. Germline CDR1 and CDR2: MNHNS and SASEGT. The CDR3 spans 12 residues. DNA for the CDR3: TGTGCCACCAAGGGGACAGGATATGGCTACACCTTC. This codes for CATKGTGYGYTF.